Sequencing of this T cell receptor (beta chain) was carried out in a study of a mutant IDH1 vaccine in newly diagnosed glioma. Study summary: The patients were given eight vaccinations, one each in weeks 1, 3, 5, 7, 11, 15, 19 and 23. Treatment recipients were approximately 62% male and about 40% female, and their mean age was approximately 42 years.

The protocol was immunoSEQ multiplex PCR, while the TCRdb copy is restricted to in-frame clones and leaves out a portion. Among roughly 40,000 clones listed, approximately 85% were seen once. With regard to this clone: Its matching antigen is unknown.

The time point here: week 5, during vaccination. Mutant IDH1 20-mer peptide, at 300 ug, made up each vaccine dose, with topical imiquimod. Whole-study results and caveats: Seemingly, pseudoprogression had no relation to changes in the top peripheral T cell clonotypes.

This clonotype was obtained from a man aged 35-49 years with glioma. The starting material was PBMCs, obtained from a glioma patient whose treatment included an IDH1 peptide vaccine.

The CDR3 spells CASTRYGEGNTIYF. As DNA, the CDR3 is TGTGCCAGCACCCGGTATGGGGAGGGAAACACCATATATTTT. The rearrangement uses TRBV5-6 and TRBJ1-3; D call uncertain. The CDR3 length is 14 residues. Trimming took off 6 bases at V and 4 bases at J, with 14 bases between the two ends. Germline V gives CDR1 SGHDT, CDR2 YYEEEE.